This T cell receptor beta chain was sequenced during a study of CD8+ T cells in alopecia areata (dated by TCRdb to 2017 to 2018). About the study as a whole: High-throughput TCRbeta sequencing was used to examine T cell clonal expansion in alopecia areata in both the C3H/HeJ mouse model and human patients. Scalp tissue and sorted CD4+ and CD8+ peripheral blood T cells from patchy and totalis/universalis alopecia areata patients and from healthy controls were covered by human TCRbeta sequencing. RNA was obtained with the PAXgene miRNA kit for fixed scalp, the miRNeasy kit for PBMCs, and the RNeasy kit for mouse skin. Scalp clonality was compared across normal scalp (n=4), patchy alopecia areata scalp (n=8), and alopecia totalis/universalis scalp (n=8). Amplification of TCRbeta CDR3 regions was done by immunoSEQ multiplex PCR using 35 Vbeta forward primers and 13 Jbeta reverse primers.

Note on this clone: Its antigen is unknown. Within one base of it there is no much larger clone, and no base qualities were kept.

Preparation of the library involved the immunoSEQ multiplex PCR assay. RNA was extracted from all samples and reverse transcribed into cDNA as template for TCR sequencing. First-strand cDNA was synthesized with SuperScript III using a 2:1 mix of oligo-dT and random hexamers. A synthetic immune receptor repertoire was used to assess amplification bias, and residual bias was removed computationally. The paper's data handling went like this. Raw reads were preprocessed for error removal, and CDR3 was defined according to IMGT conventions as running from the conserved cysteine to phenylalanine. Clonality was calculated as 1 minus Shannon entropy normalized by log2 of the number of productive unique TCRs. Whether each scalp clone was CD4 or CD8 was inferred by checking scalp TCRbeta sequences against the CD4 and CD8 repertoires from sorted blood. TCRdb provides this immuneACCESS table in a form limited to in-frame rearrangements. Some clones are lacking; in checked studies, under half of them reflect an unresolved V gene, and why the rest are absent is not known. The DNA was the basis for D and trimming; V, J and clone size are from that table. The sample table contains around 190,000 clones; only one count was recorded for 56% of them. The top ten clones comprise over 4% of the sample.

Overall results and qualifications from the work: Unlike mouse skin, which is dominated by gammadelta T cells, normal human skin has resident alphabeta T cells that are also sequenced, and this complicates analysis of the scalp TCR repertoire. Compared with normal scalp, lesional scalp had higher clonality and more expanded CD8+ clones, particularly in alopecia totalis/universalis, a pattern that suggests antigenic drive. Shared TCR sequences between patients were less evident than in mice, which may be partly attributable to HLA diversity in the patient population.

The V end gives up 4 bases and the J end 2 bases, leaving 7 bases in the junction not matched to a gene. CDR1 and CDR2, per the germline V gene (reference sequence), are SEHNR and FQNEAQ. The CDR3 has 17 amino acids, counting the end cysteine and phenylalanine. Left in the record is the CDR3 DNA by itself, 51 bases read in frame from the first base. After PBMCs were isolated by density centrifugation and stained for CD3, CD4 and CD8, a FACSAria was used to sort CD4+ and CD8+ T cells. Scalp biopsies and blood samples were provided by unaffected controls. The origin of this receptor is a human donor in good health. Rearrangement joined TRBV7-9 to TRBJ2-6; 8 central nucleotides agree with TRBD1. Sample: CD8+ T cells sorted from blood. DNA sequence: TGTGCCAGCAGCTCGACAGGGGTTTTAACTGGGGCCAACGTCCTGACTTTC. Translated, it reads CASSSTGVLTGANVLTF.